This is a list of T cell receptor beta chains from one sample in a study of blood T cell repertoires in COVID-19. Clones were read by immunoSEQ multiplex PCR, and TCRdb kept only the in-frame ones, dropping some. The table includes 91,000 or so clones, about 93% detected once. The sample was peripheral blood. Receptors were obtained from a woman aged 50 to 60 in a cohort sampled during active COVID-19. Both conserved end residues are part of each CDR3. Each record gives: J gene, clone size, V gene, D gene, CDR3 protein, CDR3 DNA. The D gene is left open where the match is weak. Some rows mark clone size as missing; the rest say once, few, many or name a class of expanded clone.

j_call: TRBJ2-1
clone_size: -
v_call: TRBV7-7
d_call: TRBD2
cdr3_aa: CASSPLAGSYNEQFF
cdr3_nt: TGTGCTAGCAGTCCCCTAGCGGGGTCCTACAATGAGCAGTTCTTC

j_call: TRBJ2-6
clone_size: -
v_call: TRBV11-2
d_call: -
cdr3_aa: CASSLVGGSGANVLTF
cdr3_nt: TGTGCCAGCAGCTTAGTGGGGGGCTCTGGGGCCAACGTCCTGACTTTC

j_call: TRBJ2-7
clone_size: -
v_call: TRBV27
d_call: TRBD1
cdr3_aa: CASSIRPDRVYEQYF
cdr3_nt: TGTGCCAGCAGTATCCGGCCGGACAGGGTCTACGAGCAGTACTTC

j_call: TRBJ2-1
clone_size: -
v_call: TRBV18
d_call: -
cdr3_aa: CASSPSQPSSYNEQFF
cdr3_nt: TGTGCCAGCTCACCATCACAGCCCAGCTCCTACAATGAGCAGTTCTTC

j_call: TRBJ1-1
clone_size: -
v_call: TRBV7-2
d_call: -
cdr3_aa: CASSLVPGAGWNTEAFF
cdr3_nt: TGTGCCAGCAGCTTAGTCCCCGGGGCGGGGTGGAACACTGAAGCTTTCTTT

j_call: TRBJ1-2
clone_size: -
v_call: TRBV4-1
d_call: TRBD1
cdr3_aa: CASSQGEGAKGYTF
cdr3_nt: TGCGCCAGCAGCCAAGGCGAGGGGGCGAAAGGCTACACCTTC

j_call: TRBJ1-1
clone_size: once
v_call: TRBV6-5
d_call: TRBD1
cdr3_aa: CASSYTRTGANTEAFF
cdr3_nt: TGTGCCAGCAGTTACACGAGGACAGGGGCGAACACTGAAGCTTTCTTT

j_call: TRBJ2-7
clone_size: -
v_call: TRBV5-1
d_call: -
cdr3_aa: CASSLSGRWGDEQYF
cdr3_nt: TGCGCCAGCAGCTTGTCCGGAAGGTGGGGGGACGAGCAGTACTTC

j_call: TRBJ2-3
clone_size: few
v_call: TRBV10-3
d_call: TRBD1
cdr3_aa: CAISEPDRRSRLDTQYF
cdr3_nt: TGTGCCATCAGTGAGCCGGACAGGAGGTCCCGACTAGATACGCAGTATTTT

j_call: TRBJ2-7
clone_size: -
v_call: TRBV27
d_call: TRBD1
cdr3_aa: CASTKGAGSYEQYF
cdr3_nt: TGTGCCAGCACGAAGGGGGCGGGTAGCTACGAGCAGTACTTC

j_call: TRBJ1-6
clone_size: -
v_call: TRBV6-1
d_call: -
cdr3_aa: CASSGVVSSYNSPLHF
cdr3_nt: TGTGCCAGCAGTGGAGTTGTGAGCTCCTATAATTCACCCCTCCACTTT

j_call: TRBJ2-3
clone_size: -
v_call: TRBV18
d_call: -
cdr3_aa: CASSPSMAGSLGTDTQYF
cdr3_nt: TGTGCCAGCTCACCTAGTATGGCCGGGAGTTTGGGCACAGATACGCAGTATTTT

j_call: TRBJ1-5
clone_size: -
v_call: TRBV10-3
d_call: -
cdr3_aa: CAISEGGLSNQPQHF
cdr3_nt: TGTGCCATCAGTGAGGGGGGACTTAGCAATCAGCCCCAGCATTTT

j_call: TRBJ1-6
clone_size: -
v_call: TRBV4-1
d_call: -
cdr3_aa: CASSQERGNSPLHF
cdr3_nt: TGCGCCAGCAGCCAAGAAAGGGGGAATTCACCCCTCCACTTT

j_call: TRBJ1-2
clone_size: -
v_call: TRBV15
d_call: TRBD1
cdr3_aa: CATSAGTGPNYGYTF
cdr3_nt: TGTGCCACCAGCGCCGGGACAGGACCTAACTATGGCTACACCTTC

j_call: TRBJ1-2
clone_size: -
v_call: TRBV29-1
d_call: -
cdr3_aa: CSVAVNYGYTF
cdr3_nt: TGCAGCGTTGCCGTTAACTATGGCTACACCTTC

j_call: TRBJ2-2
clone_size: -
v_call: TRBV11-3
d_call: -
cdr3_aa: CASSAQDTGELFF
cdr3_nt: TGTGCCAGCAGCGCCCAGGACACCGGGGAGCTGTTTTTT

j_call: TRBJ1-4
clone_size: -
v_call: TRBV5-1
d_call: -
cdr3_aa: CASSLGQGVEKLFF
cdr3_nt: TGCGCCAGCAGCTTGGGCCAGGGTGTTGAAAAACTGTTTTTT

j_call: TRBJ2-3
clone_size: once
v_call: TRBV13
d_call: TRBD1
cdr3_aa: CASTHNMDRTDTQYF
cdr3_nt: TGTGCCAGCACCCATAACATGGACAGGACAGATACGCAGTATTTT

j_call: TRBJ2-1
clone_size: -
v_call: TRBV7-6
d_call: -
cdr3_aa: CASSLETQEYHEQFF
cdr3_nt: TGTGCCAGCAGCTTAGAAACCCAGGAATACCATGAGCAGTTCTTC

j_call: TRBJ2-5
clone_size: -
v_call: TRBV13
d_call: -
cdr3_aa: CASRRRESETQYF
cdr3_nt: TGTGCCAGCCGCCGTAGGGAGTCGGAGACCCAGTACTTC

j_call: TRBJ2-1
clone_size: -
v_call: TRBV6-5
d_call: TRBD1
cdr3_aa: CASSQTGLSKNEQFF
cdr3_nt: TGTGCCAGCAGTCAGACAGGGTTAAGTAAAAATGAGCAGTTCTTC

j_call: TRBJ2-7
clone_size: -
v_call: TRBV5-5
d_call: -
cdr3_aa: CASSGVEDLYEQYF
cdr3_nt: TGTGCCAGCAGCGGGGTGGAGGATTTATACGAGCAGTACTTC

j_call: TRBJ2-5
clone_size: -
v_call: TRBV3-1/TRBV3-2
d_call: TRBD2
cdr3_aa: CASSPRTSGQKETQYF
cdr3_nt: TGTGCCAGCAGCCCCCGGACTAGCGGGCAGAAAGAGACCCAGTACTTC

j_call: TRBJ2-1
clone_size: -
v_call: TRBV5-1
d_call: TRBD1
cdr3_aa: CASSFNGQGLNEQFF
cdr3_nt: TGCGCCAGCAGCTTCAATGGACAGGGCCTAAATGAGCAGTTCTTC

j_call: TRBJ2-3
clone_size: -
v_call: TRBV7-9
d_call: -
cdr3_aa: CASRSTRDTQYF
cdr3_nt: TGTGCCAGCAGATCTACGCGGGATACGCAGTATTTT

j_call: TRBJ2-5
clone_size: -
v_call: TRBV6-5
d_call: -
cdr3_aa: CASQTGQETQYF
cdr3_nt: TGTGCCAGCCAGACGGGCCAAGAGACCCAGTACTTC

j_call: TRBJ2-7
clone_size: -
v_call: TRBV11-3
d_call: TRBD2
cdr3_aa: CASSSVGGGRRVQYF
cdr3_nt: TGTGCCAGCAGCTCAGTTGGGGGAGGGCGAAGAGTGCAGTACTTC

j_call: TRBJ2-1
clone_size: -
v_call: TRBV7-6
d_call: TRBD2
cdr3_aa: CASSLLAGAYNEQFF
cdr3_nt: TGTGCCAGCAGCCTACTAGCGGGGGCATACAATGAGCAGTTCTTC